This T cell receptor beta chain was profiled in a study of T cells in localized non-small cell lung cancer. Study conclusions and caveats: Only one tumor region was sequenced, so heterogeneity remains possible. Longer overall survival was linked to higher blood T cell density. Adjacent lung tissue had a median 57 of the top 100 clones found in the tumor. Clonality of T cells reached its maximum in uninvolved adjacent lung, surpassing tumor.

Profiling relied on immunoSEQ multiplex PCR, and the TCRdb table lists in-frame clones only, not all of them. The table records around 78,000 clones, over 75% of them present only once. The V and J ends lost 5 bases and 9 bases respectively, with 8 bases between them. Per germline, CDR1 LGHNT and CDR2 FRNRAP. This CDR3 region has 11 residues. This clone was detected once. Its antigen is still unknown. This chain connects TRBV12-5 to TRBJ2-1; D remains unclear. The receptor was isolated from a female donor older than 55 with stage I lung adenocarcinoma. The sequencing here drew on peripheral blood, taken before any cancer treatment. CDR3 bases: TGTGCTAGTGGTATTCAAGGTGAGCAGTTCTTC. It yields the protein CASGIQGEQFF.